The source of this TCR beta chain is a study of response to subunit inactivated influenza vaccine. In this sample, this clonotype turned up a few times. Germline CDR1 is SGHAT and CDR2 is FQDESV (reference sequence). The CDR3 consists of 19 residues. J lost 3 bases, V lost 1 base, and 16 bases had no gene match. TCRdb reprocessed the RT-PCR reads via MiXCR and lists one record per CDR3 protein. This table has approximately 570,000 distinct CDR3 sequences, 7.5% to 8.5% appearing once. This sequence originates from a man aged 45-69 years who received an inactivated influenza vaccine. The material was PBMCs from blood, obtained less than 30 months after vaccination. The J gene is TRBJ1-1, the V gene TRBV11-1, with 8 bases lining up with TRBD1. CDR3 protein: CASSLEYGQGLRSHTEAFF. The CDR3 nucleotides are TGTGCCAGCAGCTTAGAGTATGGACAGGGACTCCGATCACACACTGAAGCTTTCTTT. The full variable domain, its missing parts supplied by reference TRBV11-1 and TRBJ1-1, is EAEVAQSPRYKITEKSQAVAFWCDPISGHATLYWYRQILGQGPELLVQFQDESVVDDSQLPKDRFSAERLKGVDSTLKIQPAELGDSAMYLCASSLEYGQGLRSHTEAFFGQGTRLTVV.